The 30 T cell receptor beta chains presented below share a single source sample, sequenced in a study of tumor-infiltrating lymphocytes in primary liver carcinoma. Unsorted whole blood yielded blood RNA, and germline DNA was extracted as well. Total RNA (approximately 500 ng) served as template for TCR beta cDNA synthesis primed by a constant-region primer. Construction of TCR beta libraries relied on three successive nested multiplex PCR rounds employing slightly modified ARM-PCR. Primers for the first two PCR rounds were TRBV1-TRBV30 forward primers and a C-beta reverse primer (about 10 cycles per round). MiXCR, applied by TCRdb to the multiplex PCR reads, yields one record per CDR3 protein. The sample records fewer than 350,000 distinct CDR3 sequences, 55% to 65% being singletons. What was sequenced was peripheral blood. The receptors derive from a man aged 35-49 years with primary liver carcinoma and hepatitis B virus infection.

This clonotype was counted once. A much larger clone lies a single base off, so this may be a read error. The V and J genes are TRBV10-2 and TRBJ1-6; D not resolved. The V end lost 6 bases, the J end lost 6 bases, and 9 bases lay between the germline ends. This CDR3 is built from 13 residues. Per the germline V gene, CDR1 is WSHSY and CDR2 is SAAADI. In nucleotides, the CDR3 is TGCGCCAGCAGGGGTCAGACTAATTCACCCCTCCACTTT. It yields the protein CASRGQTNSPLHF.

Comments on this clonotype: This may be a read error: a much more frequent sequence differs by one nucleotide. As the CDR3 is not closed by the conserved phenylalanine or tryptophan, this likely results from a read error. The chain carries TRBV4-1 and TRBJ1-1, with a possible D match to TRBD1 (5 bases). The V and J ends lost 4 bases and 6 bases respectively, with 9 bases between them. Per germline, CDR1 MGHRA and CDR2 YSYEKL. The CDR3 has 12 residues. The CDR3 is CASSPGGAEAFL. The CDR3 DNA reads as TGCGCCAGCAGCCCGGGAGGGGCTGAAGCTTTCCTT.

This clonotype is a singleton in its sample. A much larger clonotype is one base distant, so this may be a read error. The chain joins TRBV10-3 to TRBJ1-5, with D uncertain. The germline CDR1 and CDR2 sequences are ENHRY and SYGVKD. The CDR3 contains 15 residues. The CDR3 is CAISEYGNSNQAQHF. CDR3 nucleotides: TGTGCCATCAGTGAGTATGGAAATAGCAATCAGGCCCAGCATTTT.

In its sample, this clonotype was seen many times. The chain is built from TRBV4-1 and TRBJ1-6; D gene unclear. The V end was cut by 0 bases, the J end by 0 bases, with 3 bases between. Germline V gene lookup returns CDR1 MGHRA and CDR2 YSYEKL. This CDR3 contains 15 residues. CDR3: CASSQESSYNSPLHF. The DNA of the CDR3 is TGCGCCAGCAGCCAAGAGAGCTCCTATAATTCACCCCTCCACTTT.

On this clonotype: With a much larger clone just one base away, this may be a read error. The CDR3 DNA reads TGTGCCAGCAGTGGAGGGACAGGGGCCACCTACGAGCAGTACTTC. It translates to CASSGGTGATYEQYF. The chain links TRBV6-1 to TRBJ2-7, with 10 bases matching TRBD1. The ends lost 4 bases at V and 2 bases at J; junction bases unmatched: 5. The length of the CDR3 is 15 residues. Per the germline V gene, CDR1 is MNHNS and CDR2 is SASEGT.

This clonotype was seen a few times. This could be a read error, since a much larger clone is one nucleotide away. The gene calls are TRBV6-1 and TRBJ2-7, with a tentative D call TRBD1 (5 bases). Germline-derived CDR1 and CDR2 are MNHNS and SASEGT. The V end lost 10 bases, the J end lost 5 bases, and 15 bases lay between the germline ends. The CDR3 has 12 amino acids. CDR3 in amino acids: CAIRDPGNEQYF. The CDR3 DNA reads as TGTGCCATCAGGGATCCCGGCAACGAGCAGTACTTC.

In nucleotides, the CDR3 is TGTGCCAGCAGCCAAGTACTAGCGGGAAACTACAATGAGCAGTTCTTC. Amino acid sequence: CASSQVLAGNYNEQFF. The rearrangement joins TRBV14 to TRBJ2-1; 10 bases are a match to TRBD2. J gave up 3 bases and V 1 base, and 3 bases lay outside the gene matches. The CDR3 runs to 16 residues. Per germline, CDR1 SGHDN and CDR2 FVKESK.

This clonotype has only one observation. One end of the junction fails to match germline, which may point to a read error. The chain combines TRBV10-3 with TRBJ2-2; maybe TRBD1 (6 bases). The CDR3 is 18 residues long. Germline values: CDR1 ENHRY, CDR2 SYGVKD. CDR3 DNA sequence: TGTGCCATCAGTGAACTCCCGGGACATTACGCGAACACCGGGGAGCTGTTATTT. Translating gives CAISELPGHYANTGELLF.

In regard to this clonotype: An end of the junction differs from the germline gene, which may be a read error. CDR3 coding DNA: TGTGTCAGCAGCTTGTTGGAGAATCAGCCCCAGCATTTT. Protein product: CVSSLLENQPQHF. This rearrangement joins TRBV7-9 to TRBJ1-5, with D uncertain. The CDR3 has 13 residues. The germline gives CDR1 SEHNR, CDR2 FQNEAQ (reference sequence). The complete variable domain, with remaining parts taken from reference TRBV7-9 and TRBJ1-5, reads DTGVSQNPRHKITKRGQNVTFRCDPISEHNRLYWYRQTLGQGPEFLTYFQNEAQLEKSRLLSDRFSAERPKGSFSTLEIQRTEQGDSAMYLCVSSLLENQPQHFGDGTRLSIL.

This clonotype was detected a few times. A much larger clonotype is one base distant, so this may be a read error. The chain carries TRBV4-1 and TRBJ1-1; no definite D call. The length of the CDR3 is 13 residues. The V gene lost 5 bases and the J gene lost 5 bases, with 12 bases spanning the gap. The germline V gene has CDR1 MGHRA and CDR2 YSYEKL. CDR3 nucleotides: TGCGCCAGCAGCGGCCGGGAGAGAACTGAAGCTTTCTTT. Protein sequence: CASSGRERTEAFF.

This clonotype was seen only once. This chain links TRBV29-1 with TRBJ2-1; 7 bases line up with TRBD1. The CDR3 has 18 residues. Germline values: CDR1 SQVTM, CDR2 ANQGSEA. The V segment lost 6 bases and the J segment 0 bases; nucleotides outside the gene matches: 17. CDR3: CSVGTGDHILGSYNEQFF. The CDR3, as DNA: TGCAGCGTCGGCACAGGGGACCATATTCTTGGCTCCTACAATGAGCAGTTCTTC.

The chain joins TRBV29-1 to TRBJ2-5, with D possibly TRBD1 on 6 matching bases. Germline lookup yields CDR1 SQVTM and CDR2 ANQGSEA. The CDR3 spans 12 residues. Trimming removed 7 bases from V and 5 bases from J, with 14 bases in between. The CDR3 sequence is CSDMDSGETQYF. The CDR3 DNA is TGCAGCGATATGGACAGTGGGGAGACCCAGTACTTC.

As regards this clonotype: Given the absence of the conserved phenylalanine or tryptophan at the CDR3 end, a read error is likely. The chain joins TRBV6-1 to TRBJ2-1, with 7 nucleotides matching TRBD2. J was trimmed by 2 bases and V by 4 bases; bases with no gene match: 5. CDR1 and CDR2 (germline): MNHNS, SASEGT. The CDR3 runs to 15 residues. CDR3 coding DNA: TGTGCCAGCAGTGTAGCTAGCGGCACCTACAATGAGCAGTTCATC. Translation: CASSVASGTYNEQFI.

For this clonotype: One junction end disagrees with the germline gene, perhaps due to a read error. The chain couples TRBV6-5 to TRBJ2-3; TRBD1 aligns across 9 bases. The CDR3 has 15 residues. Germline-derived CDR1 and CDR2 are MNHEY and SVGAGI. CDR3 protein: CASSYRDRDTDTQYF. CDR3 in DNA: TGTGCCAGTAGTTATCGGGACAGGGACACAGATACGCAGTATTTT.

This clonotype has just one count. Germline is not matched at one junction end, which may reflect a read error. This chain joins TRBV11-2 and TRBJ2-2, with D tentatively TRBD2 (6 bases). The CDR3 totals 14 residues. Germline V gene sequence: CDR1 SGHAT, CDR2 FQNNGV. The CDR3 DNA reads TGTGCCAGCAGCTTAATGGCGAGGGGCGGGGAGTTGTTTTTT. This encodes CASSLMARGGELFF.

Details on this clonotype: A clone one base away is much larger, so this may be a read error. The chain has TRBV30 and TRBJ1-3; no definite D call. CDR3 length: 13 amino acids. The germline V gene has CDR1 GTSNPN and CDR2 SVGIG (reference sequence). The CDR3 nucleotides read TGTACCTGGAGTAGCAACGGTGGAAACACCATATATTTT. It is translated as CTWSSNGGNTIYF.

For this clonotype: An end of the junction does not agree with germline; a read error may underlie this. The chain is built from TRBV5-1 and TRBJ2-3; TRBD2 might be the D (5 bases). CDR1 is SGHRS and CDR2 is YFSETQ in the germline V gene. The CDR3 has 16 amino acids. CDR3 loop: CASSLEGSARTDMQYF. The DNA of the CDR3 is TGCGCCAGCAGCTTGGAGGGTAGCGCCCGCACAGATATGCAGTATTTT.

J is TRBJ2-1 and V is TRBV11-2; no clear D. CDR3 length: 14 residues. CDR1 SGHAT and CDR2 FQNNGV come from the germline V gene. Trimming shortened V by 10 bases and J by 8 bases, and 21 bases separated the two germline ends. CDR3 DNA: TGTGCCAACAACTTAGATTTTAATGGGGATGAGCAGTTCTTC. It encodes CANNLDFNGDEQFF.

This clonotype was observed a handful of times. The J gene is TRBJ2-1, the V gene TRBV11-2; D possibly corresponds to TRBD1 (5 bases). With 6 bases removed from V and 8 bases from J, the gap between germline ends came to 14 bases. The CDR3 is 13 residues long. CDR1 and CDR2 from the germline V gene are SGHAT and FQNNGV. CDR3 sequence reads: CASRPTGRDEQFF. The DNA for the CDR3 is TGTGCCAGCAGACCCACAGGTCGCGATGAGCAGTTCTTC.

This clonotype has more than one count but fewer than ten. The rearrangement uses TRBV5-6 and TRBJ2-5, with TRBD1 as a possible D gene (8 bases). The V end was cut by 7 bases, the J end by 3 bases, with 16 bases between. The CDR3 is 14 residues long. In germline, CDR1 is SGHDT, CDR2 YYEEEE. CDR3 sequence: CASPRQGTKETQYF. The DNA of the CDR3 is TGTGCCAGCCCAAGACAGGGGACTAAAGAGACCCAGTACTTC.

Regarding this clonotype: A much larger clonotype is one base distant, so this may be a read error. The chain carries TRBV5-1 and TRBJ2-1; D possibly corresponds to TRBD2 (6 bases). The CDR3 totals 14 residues. V gave up 4 bases and J gave up 5 bases, with 13 bases separating them. Per germline, CDR1 SGHRS and CDR2 YFSETQ. This CDR3 reads CASSGGNGHNEQFF. CDR3 DNA: TGCGCCAGCAGCGGAGGGAACGGCCACAATGAGCAGTTCTTC.

The CDR3 loop reads CAWSRSGNGYTF. The CDR3 DNA follows: TGTGCCTGGAGTCGATCAGGGAATGGCTACACCTTC. The chain is built from TRBV30 and TRBJ1-2; D perhaps matches TRBD1 (5 bases). This CDR3 has 12 amino acids. CDR1 and CDR2 (germline): GTSNPN, SVGIG (reference sequence). V gave up 2 bases and J gave up 6 bases, with 10 bases separating them.

For this clonotype: Sequence at one end of the junction differs from germline and may be a read error. The rearrangement uses TRBV4-2 and TRBJ2-7; TRBD2 agrees at 8 bases. The CDR3 totals 16 residues. In germline, CDR1 is LGHNA, CDR2 YNFKEQ. CDR3 DNA: TGTGCCAGCAGCCAAGAAGGAAGCGGGGGATCCTACGAGAAGTACTTC. This codes for CASSQEGSGGSYEKYF.

This clonotype was observed at least ten times. J is TRBJ1-1 and V is TRBV29-1, with 7 positions matching TRBD1. Looked up from germline, CDR1 is SQVTM and CDR2 is ANQGSEA. V lost 4 bases to trimming and J lost 3 bases; unmatched junction nucleotides: 5. This CDR3 spans 13 amino acids. The CDR3 loop is CSVVQGRDTEAFF. The CDR3 DNA is TGCAGCGTTGTACAGGGGAGGGACACTGAAGCTTTCTTT. Full variable domain (remainder filled in from reference TRBV29-1 and TRBJ1-1): SAVISQKPSRDICQRGTSLTIQCQVDSQVTMMFWYRQQPGQSLTLIATANQGSEATYESGFVIDKFPISRPNLTFSTLTVSNMSPEDSSIYLCSVVQGRDTEAFFGQGTRLTVV.

V gene TRBV29-1 combines with J gene TRBJ2-1; no firm D call. The CDR3 extends over 10 amino acids. The germline V and J ends were trimmed by 4 bases and 9 bases, with 7 bases remaining between them. Germline assignment: CDR1 SQVTM and CDR2 ANQGSEA. CDR3: CSVVRIEQFF. DNA of the CDR3: TGCAGCGTTGTTCGAATTGAGCAGTTCTTC.

As to this clonotype: A much larger clonotype is one base distant, so this may be a read error. The J gene is TRBJ1-4, the V gene TRBV10-3; possible D gene TRBD1, 5 bases. The CDR3 spans 15 residues. CDR1 and CDR2 from the germline V gene are ENHRY and SYGVKD. The CDR3 reads CTLRRQKNLTEKLFF. In DNA, the CDR3 is TGTACCCTACGTCGACAGAAGAACCTTACTGAAAAACTGTTTTTT.

The rearrangement uses TRBV15 and TRBJ1-6; TRBD1 is a possible D gene (5 bases). V was trimmed by 0 bases and J by 6 bases, leaving 15 bases between them. The germline CDR1 and CDR2 sequences are LNHNV and YYDKDF (reference sequence). The CDR3 is 17 amino acids. The CDR3 spells CATSRELGTQPNSPLHF. In DNA, the CDR3 is TGTGCCACCAGCAGAGAACTGGGGACGCAGCCTAATTCACCCCTCCACTTT.

Concerning this clonotype: Relative to the germline gene, one junction end is altered; a read error may explain this. V is TRBV28 and J is TRBJ1-5, with D maybe TRBD1 (5 bases). The germline gives CDR1 MDHEN, CDR2 SYDVKM. CDR3 length equals 18 residues. The CDR3 here is CTSSTDLLPGLINQPQHF. CDR3 nucleotide sequence: TGTACCAGCAGTACCGATCTTCTCCCGGGACTGATCAATCAGCCCCAGCATTTC. Looking up the rest from reference TRBV28 and TRBJ1-5 gives the full variable domain: DVKVTQSSRYLVKRTGEKVFLECVQDMDHENMFWYRQDPGLGLRLIYFSYDVKMKEKGDIPEGYSVSREKKERFSLILESASTNQTSMYLCTSSTDLLPGLINQPQHFGDGTRLSIL.

As regards this clonotype: A junction boundary mismatches the germline segment, possibly from a read error. The chain links TRBV11-2 to TRBJ2-3; D may be TRBD2 (5 bases). CDR1 and CDR2 (germline): SGHAT, FQNNGV. CDR3 length: 14 residues. CDR3 region: CASSLDLTSDTQYF. CDR3 coding DNA: TGTGCCAGCAGCTTGGACTTGACGTCAGACACGCAGTATTTT.

J is TRBJ2-3 and V is TRBV5-1, with 12 bases aligning to TRBD2. CDR1 and CDR2 (germline): SGHRS, YFSETQ. Trimming took 4 bases from V and 6 from J; bases not matched to a gene: 9. The CDR3 consists of 16 residues. The CDR3 loop is CASSPVTSGSSDTQYF. The CDR3 nucleotides are TGCGCCAGCAGCCCTGTGACTAGCGGGAGTTCGGATACGCAGTATTTT.